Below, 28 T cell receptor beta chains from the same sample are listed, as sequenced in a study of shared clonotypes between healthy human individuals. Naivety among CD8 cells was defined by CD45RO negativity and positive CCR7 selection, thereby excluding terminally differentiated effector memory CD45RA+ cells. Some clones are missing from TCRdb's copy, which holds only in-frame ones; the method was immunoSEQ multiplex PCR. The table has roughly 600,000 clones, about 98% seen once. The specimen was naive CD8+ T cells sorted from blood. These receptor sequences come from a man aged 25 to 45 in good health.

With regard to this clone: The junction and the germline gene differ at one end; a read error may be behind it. The CDR3 sequence: CASSIEGGKQHF. In DNA form, the CDR3 reads TGTGCCAGCAGCATAGAAGGGGGTAAACAACACTTC. The V gene is TRBV9, the J gene TRBJ2-5, with TRBD1 as a possible D gene (6 bases). The CDR3 runs to 12 residues. Germline V gene sequence: CDR1 SGDLS, CDR2 YYNGEE.

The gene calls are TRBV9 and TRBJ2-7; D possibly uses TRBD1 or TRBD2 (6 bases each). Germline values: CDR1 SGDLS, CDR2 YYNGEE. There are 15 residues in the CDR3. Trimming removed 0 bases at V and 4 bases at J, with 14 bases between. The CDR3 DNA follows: TGTGCCAGCAGCGTAGATGGGGGGCTCTGGTACGAGCAGTACTTC. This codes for CASSVDGGLWYEQYF.

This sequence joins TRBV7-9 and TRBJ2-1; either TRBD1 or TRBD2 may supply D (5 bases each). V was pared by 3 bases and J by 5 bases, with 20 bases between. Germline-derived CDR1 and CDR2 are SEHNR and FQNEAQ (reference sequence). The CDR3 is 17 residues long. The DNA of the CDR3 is TGTGCCAGCAGCTTGGGTGGGGAGAGGGGCTTTGACAATGAGCAGTTCTTC. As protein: CASSLGGERGFDNEQFF.

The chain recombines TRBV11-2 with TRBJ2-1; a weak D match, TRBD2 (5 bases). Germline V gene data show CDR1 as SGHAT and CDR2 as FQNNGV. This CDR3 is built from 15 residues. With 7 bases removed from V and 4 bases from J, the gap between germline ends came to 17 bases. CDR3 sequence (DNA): TGTGCCAGCACCTCTCTGGAGGTGGGGTACAATGAGCAGTTCTTC. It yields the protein CASTSLEVGYNEQFF.

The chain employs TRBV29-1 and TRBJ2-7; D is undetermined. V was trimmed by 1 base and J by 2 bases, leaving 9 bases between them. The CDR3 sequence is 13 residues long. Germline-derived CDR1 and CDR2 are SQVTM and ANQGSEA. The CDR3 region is CSVEVDQPYEQYF. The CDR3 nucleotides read TGCAGCGTTGAAGTAGATCAGCCCTACGAGCAGTACTTC.

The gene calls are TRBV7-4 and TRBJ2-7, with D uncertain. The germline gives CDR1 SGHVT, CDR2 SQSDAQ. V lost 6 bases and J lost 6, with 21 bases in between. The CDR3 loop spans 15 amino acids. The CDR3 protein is CASSSGGQDKGEQYF. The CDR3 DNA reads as TGTGCCAGCAGTTCCGGTGGGCAGGATAAAGGCGAGCAGTACTTC.

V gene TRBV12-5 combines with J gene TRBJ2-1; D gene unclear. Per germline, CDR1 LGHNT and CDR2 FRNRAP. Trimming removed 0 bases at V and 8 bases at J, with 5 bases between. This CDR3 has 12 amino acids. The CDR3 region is CASGLVQHEQFF. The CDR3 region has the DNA TGTGCTAGTGGTTTGGTACAGCATGAGCAGTTCTTC.

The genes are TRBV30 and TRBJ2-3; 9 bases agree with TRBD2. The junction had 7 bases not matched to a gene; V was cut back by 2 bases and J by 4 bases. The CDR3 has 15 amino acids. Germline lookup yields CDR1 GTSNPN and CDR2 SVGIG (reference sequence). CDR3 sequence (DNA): TGTGCCTGGAGTCCGGGACTAGCATCACCAGATACGCAGTATTTT. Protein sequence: CAWSPGLASPDTQYF.

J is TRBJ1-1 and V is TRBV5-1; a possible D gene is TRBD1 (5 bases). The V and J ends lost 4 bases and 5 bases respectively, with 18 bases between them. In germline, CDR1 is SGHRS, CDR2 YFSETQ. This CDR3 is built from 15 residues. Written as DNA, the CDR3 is TGCGCCAGCAGCCCTGTGAGGGGAAGTGGGACTGAAGCTTTCTTT. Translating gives CASSPVRGSGTEAFF. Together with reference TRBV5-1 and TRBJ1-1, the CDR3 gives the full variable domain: KAGVTQTPRYLIKTRGQQVTLSCSPISGHRSVSWYQQTPGQGLQFLFEYFSETQRNKGNFPGRFSGRQFSNSRSEMNVSTLELGDSALYLCASSPVRGSGTEAFFGQGTRLTVV.

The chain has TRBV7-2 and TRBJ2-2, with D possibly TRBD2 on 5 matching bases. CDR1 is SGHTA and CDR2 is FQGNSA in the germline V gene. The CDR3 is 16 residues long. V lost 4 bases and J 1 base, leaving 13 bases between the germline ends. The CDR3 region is CASSYARALNTGELFF. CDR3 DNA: TGTGCCAGCAGCTACGCGCGGGCTCTGAACACCGGGGAGCTGTTTTTT.

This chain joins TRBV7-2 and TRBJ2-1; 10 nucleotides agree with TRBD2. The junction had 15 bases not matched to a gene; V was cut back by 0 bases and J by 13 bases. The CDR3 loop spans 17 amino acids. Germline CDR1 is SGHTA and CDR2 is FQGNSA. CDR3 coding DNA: TGTGCCAGCAGCTTAGCGACCTTGGAGTCTAGCGGGGGCCTCCAGTTCTTC. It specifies CASSLATLESSGGLQFF.

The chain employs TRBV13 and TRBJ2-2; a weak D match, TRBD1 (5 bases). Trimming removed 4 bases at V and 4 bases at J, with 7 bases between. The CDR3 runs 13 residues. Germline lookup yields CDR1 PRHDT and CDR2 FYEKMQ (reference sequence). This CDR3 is CASSSQGTGELFF. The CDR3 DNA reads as TGTGCCAGCAGCTCCCAGGGCACCGGGGAGCTGTTTTTT.

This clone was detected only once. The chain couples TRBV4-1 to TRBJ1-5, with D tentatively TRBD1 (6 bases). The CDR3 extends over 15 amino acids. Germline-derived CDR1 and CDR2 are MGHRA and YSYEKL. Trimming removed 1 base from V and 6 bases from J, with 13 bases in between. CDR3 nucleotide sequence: TGCGCCAGCAGCCAAGGTCCAGGGGAAGGTCAGCCCCAGCATTTT. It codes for CASSQGPGEGQPQHF.

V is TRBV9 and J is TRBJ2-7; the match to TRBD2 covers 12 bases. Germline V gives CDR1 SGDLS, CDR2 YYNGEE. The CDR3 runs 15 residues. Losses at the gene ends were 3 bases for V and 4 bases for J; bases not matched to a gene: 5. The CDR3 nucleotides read TGTGCCAGCAGCGAACTAGCGGGAGGAAGTTACGAGCAGTACTTC. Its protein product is CASSELAGGSYEQYF.

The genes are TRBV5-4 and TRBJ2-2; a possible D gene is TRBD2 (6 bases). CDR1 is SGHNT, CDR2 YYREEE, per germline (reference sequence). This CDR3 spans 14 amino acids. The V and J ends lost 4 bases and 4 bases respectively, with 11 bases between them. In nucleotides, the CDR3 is TGTGCCAGCAGCACCGGAGGGATCACCGGGGAGCTGTTTTTT. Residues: CASSTGGITGELFF.

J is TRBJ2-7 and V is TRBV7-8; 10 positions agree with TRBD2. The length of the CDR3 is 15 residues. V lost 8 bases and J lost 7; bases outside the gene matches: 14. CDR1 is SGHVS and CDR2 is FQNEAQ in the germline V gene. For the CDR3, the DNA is TGTGCCAGCCGCGGACGGCTAGCGGGAGTTGATGAGCAGTACTTC. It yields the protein CASRGRLAGVDEQYF.

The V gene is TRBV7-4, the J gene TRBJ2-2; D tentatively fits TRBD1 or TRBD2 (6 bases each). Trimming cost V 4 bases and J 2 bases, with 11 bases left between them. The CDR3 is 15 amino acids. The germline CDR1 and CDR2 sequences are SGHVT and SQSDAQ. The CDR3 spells CASSSAGQNTGELFF. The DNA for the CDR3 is TGTGCCAGCAGCTCGGCGGGACAAAACACCGGGGAGCTGTTTTTT.

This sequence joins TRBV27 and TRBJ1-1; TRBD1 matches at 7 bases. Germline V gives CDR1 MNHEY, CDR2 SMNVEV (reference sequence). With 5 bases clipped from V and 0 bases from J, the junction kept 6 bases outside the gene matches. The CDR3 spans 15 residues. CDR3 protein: CASSPGTDMNTEAFF. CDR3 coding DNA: TGTGCCAGCAGTCCCGGGACAGACATGAACACTGAAGCTTTCTTT.

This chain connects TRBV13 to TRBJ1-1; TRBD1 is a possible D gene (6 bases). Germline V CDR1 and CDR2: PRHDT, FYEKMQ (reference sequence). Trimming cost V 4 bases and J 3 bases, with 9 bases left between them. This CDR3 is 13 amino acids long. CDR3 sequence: CASSWGADTEAFF. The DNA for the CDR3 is TGTGCCAGCAGCTGGGGGGCCGACACTGAAGCTTTCTTT. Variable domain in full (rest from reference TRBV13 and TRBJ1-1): AAGVIQSPRHLIKEKRETATLKCYPIPRHDTVYWYQQGPGQDPQFLISFYEKMQSDKGSIPDRFSAQQFSDYHSELNMSSLELGDSALYFCASSWGADTEAFFGQGTRLTVV.

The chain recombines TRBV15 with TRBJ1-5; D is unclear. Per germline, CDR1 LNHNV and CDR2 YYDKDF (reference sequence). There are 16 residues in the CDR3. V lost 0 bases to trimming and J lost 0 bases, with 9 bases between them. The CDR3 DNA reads TGTGCCACCAGCAGAGATGGGTGGGATAGCAATCAGCCCCAGCATTTT. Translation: CATSRDGWDSNQPQHF.

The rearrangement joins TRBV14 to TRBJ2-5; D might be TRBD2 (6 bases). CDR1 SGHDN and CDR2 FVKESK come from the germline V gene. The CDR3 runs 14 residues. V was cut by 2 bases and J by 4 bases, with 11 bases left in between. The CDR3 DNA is TGTGCCAGCAGCCAATTATCGGGAGTAGAGACCCAGTACTTC. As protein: CASSQLSGVETQYF.

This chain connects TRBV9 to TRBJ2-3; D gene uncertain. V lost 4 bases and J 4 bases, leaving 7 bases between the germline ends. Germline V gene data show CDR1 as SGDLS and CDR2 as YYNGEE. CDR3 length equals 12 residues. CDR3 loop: CASSPEPDTQYF. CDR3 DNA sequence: TGTGCCAGCAGCCCCGAACCAGATACGCAGTATTTT.

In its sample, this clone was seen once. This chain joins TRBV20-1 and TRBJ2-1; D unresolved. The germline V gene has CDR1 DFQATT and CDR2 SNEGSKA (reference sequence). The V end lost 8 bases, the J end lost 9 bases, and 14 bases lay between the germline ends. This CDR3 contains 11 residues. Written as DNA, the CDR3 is TGCAGTTCGCAATTTGTGGGTGAGCAGTTCTTC. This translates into CSSQFVGEQFF.

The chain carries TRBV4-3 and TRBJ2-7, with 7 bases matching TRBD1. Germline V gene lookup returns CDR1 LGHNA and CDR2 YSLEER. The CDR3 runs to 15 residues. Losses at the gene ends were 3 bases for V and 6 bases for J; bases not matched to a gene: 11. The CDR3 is CASSQYTTGVGEQYF. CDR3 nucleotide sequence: TGCGCCAGCAGCCAGTACACAACAGGGGTCGGCGAGCAGTACTTC.

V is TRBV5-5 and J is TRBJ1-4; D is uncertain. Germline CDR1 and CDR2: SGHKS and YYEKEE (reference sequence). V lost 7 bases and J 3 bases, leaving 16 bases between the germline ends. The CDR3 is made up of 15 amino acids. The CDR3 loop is CASGSGGWPNEKLFF. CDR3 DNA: TGTGCCAGCGGGAGCGGAGGCTGGCCTAATGAAAAACTGTTTTTT.

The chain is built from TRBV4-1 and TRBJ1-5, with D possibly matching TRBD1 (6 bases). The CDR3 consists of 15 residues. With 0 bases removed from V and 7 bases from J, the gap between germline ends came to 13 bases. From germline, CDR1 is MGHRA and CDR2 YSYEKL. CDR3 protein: CASSQEDSGAQPQHF. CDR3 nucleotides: TGCGCCAGCAGCCAAGAGGACTCAGGGGCGCAGCCCCAGCATTTT.

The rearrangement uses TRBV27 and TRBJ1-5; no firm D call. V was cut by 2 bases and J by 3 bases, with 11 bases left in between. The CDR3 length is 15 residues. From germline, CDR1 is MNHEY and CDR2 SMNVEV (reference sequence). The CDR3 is CASSLGLGNNQPQHF. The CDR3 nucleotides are TGTGCCAGCAGTTTAGGTTTGGGAAACAATCAGCCCCAGCATTTT.

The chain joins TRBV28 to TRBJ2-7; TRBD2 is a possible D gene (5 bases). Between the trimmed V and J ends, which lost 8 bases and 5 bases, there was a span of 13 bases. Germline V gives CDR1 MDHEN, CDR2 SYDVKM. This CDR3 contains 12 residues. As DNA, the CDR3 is TGTGCCAGCGGATCGGCGCGGGACGAGCAGTACTTC. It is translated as CASGSARDEQYF. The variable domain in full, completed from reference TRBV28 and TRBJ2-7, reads DVKVTQSSRYLVKRTGEKVFLECVQDMDHENMFWYRQDPGLGLRLIYFSYDVKMKEKGDIPEGYSVSREKKERFSLILESASTNQTSMYLCASGSARDEQYFGPGTRLTVT.